A selection of T cell receptor beta chains follows, all from one sample in a study of blood T cell repertoires in COVID-19. Sequencing used immunoSEQ multiplex PCR; TCRdb keeps in-frame clones, though not all of them. The sample lists 93,000 or so clones; 75% to 90% were seen once. Sequencing input: peripheral blood. The receptors stem from a human donor in a cohort sampled during active or convalescent COVID-19. Each CDR3 is given with its conserved first and last residue. The D gene is left open where the match is weak. Not all rows give a size; the values are once, few, many and, for expanded clones, a class.

TRBJ1-2 | TRBV6-6 | NA | NA | CASSYGSGAAKYGYTF | TGTGCCAGCAGTTACGGGTCAGGGGCAGCTAAGTATGGCTACACCTTC
TRBJ1-2 | TRBV13 | NA | NA | CASSPAGTLNGYTF | TGTGCCAGCAGCCCGGCCGGGACATTAAATGGCTACACCTTC
TRBJ2-5 | TRBV5-4 | NA | TRBD2 | CASSSGTSVSLGETQYF | TGTGCCAGCAGCTCCGGGACTAGCGTTTCGCTGGGAGAGACCCAGTACTTC
TRBJ1-2 | TRBV24-1 | NA | TRBD1 | CATSDTPGQGAGNYGYTF | TGTGCCACCAGTGATACTCCGGGACAGGGGGCCGGTAACTATGGCTACACCTTC
TRBJ1-6 | TRBV5-6 | NA | NA | CASSLGLGSSYNSPLHF | TGTGCCAGCAGCTTGGGTCTCGGGAGCTCCTATAATTCACCCCTCCACTTT
TRBJ1-1 | TRBV7-3 | NA | NA | CASSFGQRATNTEAFF | TGTGCCAGCAGTTTTGGACAGCGCGCTACGAACACTGAAGCTTTCTTT
TRBJ1-3 | TRBV11-2 | NA | NA | CASSLEGAGDTIYF | TGTGCCAGCAGCTTAGAAGGGGCCGGAGACACCATATATTTT
TRBJ1-1 | TRBV6-5 | NA | TRBD1 | CASTLGQGITEAFF | TGTGCCAGCACCCTAGGACAGGGAATCACTGAAGCTTTCTTT
TRBJ2-1 | TRBV28 | NA | TRBD2 | CASSLPLAGGGNEQFF | TGTGCCAGCAGTTTACCTCTAGCGGGGGGTGGCAATGAGCAGTTCTTC
TRBJ2-7 | TRBV2 | NA | TRBD2 | CASSGLAAEQYF | TGTGCCAGCAGCGGACTAGCGGCCGAGCAGTACTTC
TRBJ1-5 | TRBV27 | NA | NA | CASSLLGSSNQPQHF | TGTGCCAGCAGTTTATTGGGGAGTAGCAATCAGCCCCAGCATTTT
TRBJ1-1 | TRBV21-1 | NA | NA | CASSNNLISGQGGGNTEAFF | TGTGCCAGCAGCAATAATTTAATCTCAGGACAGGGAGGGGGGAACACTGAAGCTTTCTTT
TRBJ1-3 | TRBV5-4 | NA | NA | CASSPGHSGNTIYF | TGTGCCAGCAGCCCGGGACATTCCGGAAACACCATATATTTT
TRBJ2-3 | TRBV19 | NA | TRBD2 | CASSVGGLMDTQYF | TGTGCCAGTAGTGTGGGGGGGTTAATGGATACGCAGTATTTT
TRBJ2-7 | TRBV28 | NA | NA | CASSRFAGGAYEQYF | TGTGCCAGCAGTCGGTTCGCCGGCGGGGCCTACGAGCAGTACTTC
TRBJ1-2 | TRBV4-2 | NA | NA | CASSQPGVYGYTF | TGTGCCAGCAGCCAGCCGGGGGTCTATGGCTACACCTTC
TRBJ1-3 | TRBV6-6 | NA | NA | CASSYLVAGSGNTIYF | TGTGCCAGCAGTTACCTTGTCGCAGGCTCTGGAAACACCATATATTTT
TRBJ2-2 | TRBV7-3 | NA | NA | CASSPGVTGELFF | TGTGCCAGCAGCCCAGGGGTCACCGGGGAGCTGTTTTTT
TRBJ2-2 | TRBV11-3 | NA | TRBD1 | CASSRQGSGELFF | TGTGCCAGCAGCCGACAGGGGTCCGGGGAGCTGTTTTTT
TRBJ2-7 | TRBV28 | few | NA | CASSPGLIYEQYF | TGTGCCAGCAGCCCCGGACTCATCTACGAGCAGTACTTC
TRBJ1-2 | TRBV2 | NA | NA | CASSARQDGYTF | TGTGCCAGCAGTGCTCGACAGGATGGCTACACCTTC
TRBJ2-4 | TRBV10-2 | NA | NA | CASSDRGNIQYF | TGCGCCAGCAGTGACAGGGGTAACATTCAGTACTTC
TRBJ2-7 | TRBV3-1/TRBV3-2 | once | TRBD2 | CASSQEVIWEGEQYF | TGTGCCAGCAGCCAAGAAGTGATCTGGGAGGGTGAGCAGTACTTC
TRBJ2-2 | TRBV6-5 | NA | NA | CASRTQENTGELFF | TGTGCCAGCAGGACACAGGAGAACACCGGGGAGCTGTTTTTT
TRBJ1-1 | TRBV27 | once | NA | CASSLSTYLGNTEAFF | TGTGCCAGCAGTTTATCCACCTATCTAGGAAACACTGAAGCTTTCTTT
TRBJ2-7 | TRBV6-1 | NA | TRBD1 | CASSEGQGVTYEQYF | TGTGCCAGCAGTGAGGGACAGGGGGTCACCTACGAGCAGTACTTC
TRBJ2-1 | TRBV15 | NA | NA | CATAMFRGNAYNEQFF | TGTGCCACCGCAATGTTTAGAGGGAATGCCTACAATGAGCAGTTCTTC
TRBJ2-3 | TRBV5-1 | few | TRBD2 | CASSPGLAGGLTDTQYF | TGCGCCAGCAGCCCCGGACTAGCGGGGGGGCTTACAGATACGCAGTATTTT
TRBJ2-1 | TRBV5-1 | NA | TRBD1 | CASRRDSYNEQFF | TGCGCCAGCAGAAGGGACAGCTACAATGAGCAGTTCTTC
TRBJ1-1 | TRBV19 | NA | TRBD1 | CASIQGRATEAFF | TGTGCCAGTATACAGGGGAGAGCCACTGAAGCTTTCTTT